What follows are 22 T cell receptor beta chains derived from one specimen sequenced in a study of OX40 agonist ivuxolimab in advanced cancers. The protocol was immunoSEQ multiplex PCR, while the TCRdb copy is restricted to in-frame clones and leaves out a portion. The sample includes over 60,000 clones, 65% to 85% of them seen just once. The material sequenced was CD4+ or CD8+ T cells sorted from blood, taken in a trial of the OX40 agonist ivuxolimab. The receptors were sampled from an adult with an advanced solid tumor such as melanoma, head and neck, liver or kidney cancer.

This chain joins TRBV15 and TRBJ1-1; TRBD1 agrees at 9 bases. CDR1 is LNHNV and CDR2 is YYDKDF in the germline V gene (reference sequence). The V gene end was trimmed by 0 bases and the J gene end by 1 base; junction bases not matched to a gene: 12. The CDR3 spans 19 residues. The CDR3: CATSREGGGWTGENTEAFF. CDR3 DNA: TGTGCCACCAGCAGAGAGGGCGGAGGCTGGACAGGGGAGAACACTGAAGCTTTCTTT. The whole variable domain, filled in from reference TRBV15 and TRBJ1-1, reads DAMVIQNPRYQVTQFGKPVTLSCSQTLNHNVMYWYQQKSSQAPKLLFHYYDKDFNNEADTPDNFQSRRPNTSFCFLDIRSPGLGDTAMYLCATSREGGGWTGENTEAFFGQGTRLTVV.

The sample holds a few counts of this clone. The same CDR3 also results from other DNA sequences found in this sample. The CDR3 sequence is CASSLGGTNQPQHF. The DNA of the CDR3 is TGTGCCAGCAGCTTGGGGGGTACTAATCAGCCCCAGCATTTT. The rearrangement links TRBV5-4 to TRBJ1-5, with D hard to call. The CDR3 loop spans 14 amino acids. V was shortened by 0 bases and J by 4 bases, with 8 bases between the two germline ends. Germline CDR1 reads SGHNT; CDR2 reads YYREEE (reference sequence).

V and J are TRBV5-5 and TRBJ1-1; D gene uncertain. V gave up 0 bases and J gave up 1 base, with 10 bases separating them. Germline loops: CDR1 SGHKS, CDR2 YYEKEE (reference sequence). The CDR3 has 15 residues. CDR3 region: CASSLAGHRNTEAFF. For the CDR3, the DNA is TGTGCCAGCAGCTTGGCGGGTCACCGGAACACTGAAGCTTTCTTT.

The chain recombines TRBV9 with TRBJ1-3, with D perhaps TRBD1 (6 bases). The CDR3 extends over 16 amino acids. The V and J ends lost 4 bases and 4 bases respectively, with 18 bases between them. Germline V gene data show CDR1 as SGDLS and CDR2 as YYNGEE. CDR3 region: CASSRVQGGAGNTIYF. CDR3 nucleotides: TGTGCCAGCAGCCGAGTACAGGGAGGTGCCGGAAACACCATATATTTT.

Regarding this clone: A read error may produce the germline difference seen at one junction end. V gene TRBV10-3 combines with J gene TRBJ1-5, with no clear D. The CDR3 is 15 residues long. CDR1 is ENHRY and CDR2 is SYGVKD in the germline V gene. The CDR3 region is CASSWAPYSNQPQHF. The CDR3 DNA sequence: TGTGCCAGCAGTTGGGCCCCTTATAGCAATCAGCCCCAGCATTTT.

The chain recombines TRBV28 with TRBJ2-7; weak D call: TRBD2 (5 bases). The germline gives CDR1 MDHEN, CDR2 SYDVKM. V lost 3 bases to trimming and J lost 0 bases, with 15 bases between them. The CDR3 is 16 amino acids. CDR3 sequence: CASSLTFRRISYEQYF. DNA for the CDR3: TGTGCCAGCAGTTTGACCTTTAGGAGGATCTCCTACGAGCAGTACTTC.

This chain joins TRBV6-1 and TRBJ2-7; the D gene is possibly TRBD2 (5 bases). Germline V CDR1 and CDR2: MNHNS, SASEGT. The CDR3 sequence is 13 residues long. Trimming removed 10 bases from V and 7 bases from J, with 20 bases in between. The CDR3, as DNA: TGTGCCACAGACCGGGATAGCGTAGAAGAGCAGTACTTC. As protein: CATDRDSVEEQYF.

Of note for this clone: At one of its ends the junction is not consistent with the germline gene, which may arise from a read error. The chain employs TRBV19 and TRBJ1-2; a weak D match, TRBD1 (6 bases). Germline values: CDR1 LNHDA, CDR2 SQIVND (reference sequence). The CDR3 is made up of 16 amino acids. The CDR3 is CASTPERGDEGYDYTF. The CDR3 coding sequence is TGTGCCAGTACTCCCGAGAGGGGGGATGAAGGGTATGACTACACCTTC.

This clone was recorded only once. The rearrangement uses TRBV7-9 and TRBJ2-2, with D possibly being TRBD1 (5 bases). There are 18 residues in the CDR3. Looked up from germline, CDR1 is SEHNR and CDR2 is FQNEAQ (reference sequence). Trimming took 1 base from V and 3 from J, leaving 18 bases between them. This CDR3 reads CASSLVFIGQGYTGELFF. The CDR3 DNA sequence: TGTGCCAGCAGCTTAGTATTTATTGGCCAGGGATACACCGGGGAGCTGTTTTTT.

The chain has TRBV18 and TRBJ1-2; 9 bases match TRBD1. Germline loops: CDR1 KGHSH, CDR2 LQKENI. V lost 2 bases and J lost 7; bases outside the gene matches: 8. The CDR3 spans 15 residues. CDR3 in amino acids: CASSPVKQGAFGYTF. The CDR3, as DNA: TGTGCCAGCTCACCAGTAAAACAGGGGGCGTTTGGCTACACCTTC.

V usage is TRBV5-6 and J usage is TRBJ1-2; D not certain. This CDR3 is built from 13 residues. CDR1 and CDR2 from the germline V gene are SGHDT and YYEEEE. Trimming pared 0 bases from V and 4 bases from J, leaving 7 bases between. CDR3 bases: TGTGCCAGCAGCTTGGTACCTGGCTATGGCTACACCTTC. This codes for CASSLVPGYGYTF.

This chain joins TRBV7-6 and TRBJ2-7; D is perhaps TRBD1 (5 bases). V was shortened by 2 bases and J by 6 bases, with 14 bases between the two germline ends. Germline V CDR1 and CDR2: SGHVS, FNYEAQ. The CDR3 totals 14 residues. The CDR3 DNA is TGTGCCAGCAGCTTAAATCAGGGATCGTCCGAGCAGTACTTC. Protein: CASSLNQGSSEQYF.

This clone has a single count. The chain couples TRBV10-3 to TRBJ1-1; TRBD1 matches 8 bases. Germline lookup yields CDR1 ENHRY and CDR2 SYGVKD. The CDR3 is 13 residues long. V lost 6 bases to trimming and J lost 6 bases; unmatched junction nucleotides: 6. CDR3 amino acids: CAIRATGGAEAFF. The CDR3 DNA sequence: TGTGCCATCAGGGCTACAGGGGGTGCTGAAGCTTTCTTT.

This clone has only a few counts. The chain combines TRBV6-1 with TRBJ2-5, with 7 bases fitting TRBD1. Looked up from germline, CDR1 is MNHNS and CDR2 is SASEGT. V was clipped by 6 bases and J by 7 bases; unmatched bases: 14. The CDR3 is 15 residues long. In DNA form, the CDR3 reads TGTGCCAGCAGCCCCCAGGGAACAGGGGAAGGGACCCAGTACTTC. This codes for CASSPQGTGEGTQYF.

The chain recombines TRBV19 with TRBJ2-2; the D is unclear. The CDR3 totals 16 residues. The V gene lost 7 bases and the J gene lost 2 bases, with 17 bases spanning the gap. CDR1 and CDR2 from the germline V gene are LNHDA and SQIVND (reference sequence). The DNA for the CDR3 is TGTGCCAGTACTCCCTGGTCAGTCTTAAACACCGGGGAGCTGTTTTTT. This gives the protein CASTPWSVLNTGELFF.

J is TRBJ2-5 and V is TRBV7-9; D not resolved. Germline CDR1 reads SEHNR; CDR2 reads FQNEAQ (reference sequence). This CDR3 contains 12 residues. Trimming took off 3 bases at V and 5 bases at J, with 7 bases between the two ends. CDR3 bases: TGTGCCAGCAGCTTCGGTCTGGAGACCCAGTACTTC. Translating it yields CASSFGLETQYF.

The chain recombines TRBV6-4 with TRBJ1-2; 7 nucleotides line up with TRBD1. CDR3 length equals 17 residues. Looked up from germline, CDR1 is MRHNA and CDR2 is SNTAGT. The V gene end was trimmed by 5 bases and the J gene end by 0 bases; junction bases not matched to a gene: 12. CDR3 sequence reads: CASSRRDSALSNYGYTF. As DNA, the CDR3 is TGTGCCAGCAGTCGAAGGGACAGCGCCCTATCTAACTATGGCTACACCTTC.

The V gene is TRBV12-2, the J gene TRBJ1-5; the D call TRBD1 from the table was never checked on the DNA. TRBV12-2 is an annotated pseudogene. The CDR3 runs 14 residues. For the CDR3, the DNA is TGTGCAAGTCGCTGTACAGGGTTGTGGCAGCCCCAGCATTTT. Translation gives CASRCTGLWQPQHF.

The rearrangement links TRBV7-8 to TRBJ2-3; 11 bases fit TRBD2. The V segment lost 4 bases and the J segment 6 bases; nucleotides outside the gene matches: 9. The CDR3 totals 16 residues. Germline assignment: CDR1 SGHVS and CDR2 FQNEAQ. CDR3 loop: CASSSGRLAGTDTQYF. The CDR3 DNA reads TGTGCCAGCAGCTCAGGGCGACTAGCGGGAACTGATACGCAGTATTTT.

Many counts were recorded for this clone. The chain joins TRBV25-1 to TRBJ2-3, with D tentatively TRBD2 (6 bases). The ends were cut back, 4 bases at V and 5 bases at J, with 10 bases in the middle. Looked up from germline, CDR1 is MGHDK and CDR2 is SYGVNS. CDR3 length equals 13 residues. The CDR3 reads CASSVPAGDTQYF. The CDR3 DNA sequence: TGTGCCAGCAGTGTCCCAGCGGGAGATACGCAGTATTTT.

The chain combines TRBV6-5 with TRBJ1-1; D unresolved. V lost 2 bases to trimming and J lost 3 bases, with 7 bases between them. CDR1 MNHEY and CDR2 SVGAGI come from the germline V gene. The CDR3 has 13 amino acids. The CDR3 DNA reads as TGTGCCAGCAGTTACCGGTGGGACACTGAAGCTTTCTTT. Translating gives CASSYRWDTEAFF.

This chain uses TRBV19 with TRBJ2-3, with 9 bases lining up with TRBD1. J gave up 6 bases and V 8 bases, and 9 bases lay outside the gene matches. Germline CDR1 and CDR2: LNHDA and SQIVND (reference sequence). The CDR3 is made up of 14 amino acids. This CDR3 is CASSTDRGGDTQYF. The CDR3 nucleotides read TGTGCCAGTTCCACGGACAGGGGAGGGGATACGCAGTATTTT.